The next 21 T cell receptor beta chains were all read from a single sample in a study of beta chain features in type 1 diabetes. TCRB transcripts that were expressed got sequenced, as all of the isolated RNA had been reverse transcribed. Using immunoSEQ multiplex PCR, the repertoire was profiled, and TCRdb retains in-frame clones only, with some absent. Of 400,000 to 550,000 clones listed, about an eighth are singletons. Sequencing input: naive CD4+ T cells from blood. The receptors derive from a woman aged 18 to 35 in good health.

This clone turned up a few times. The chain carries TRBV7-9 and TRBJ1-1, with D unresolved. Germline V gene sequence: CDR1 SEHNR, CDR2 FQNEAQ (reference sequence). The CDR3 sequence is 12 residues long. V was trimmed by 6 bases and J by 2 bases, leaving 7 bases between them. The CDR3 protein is CASSPHNTEAFF. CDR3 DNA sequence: TGTGCCAGCAGTCCACATAACACTGAAGCTTTCTTT.

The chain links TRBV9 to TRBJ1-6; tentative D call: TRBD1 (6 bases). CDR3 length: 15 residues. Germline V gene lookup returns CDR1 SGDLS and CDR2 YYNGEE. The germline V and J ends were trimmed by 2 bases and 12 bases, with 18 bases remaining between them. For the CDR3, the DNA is TGTGCCAGCAGCGTTAAATCGGGGGCATTTGAACCCCTCCACTTT. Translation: CASSVKSGAFEPLHF.

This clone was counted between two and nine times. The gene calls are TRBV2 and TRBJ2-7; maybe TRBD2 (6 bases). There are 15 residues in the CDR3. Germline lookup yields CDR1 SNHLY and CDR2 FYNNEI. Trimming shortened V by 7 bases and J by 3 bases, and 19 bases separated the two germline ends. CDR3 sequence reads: CASMEVRDLYYEQYV. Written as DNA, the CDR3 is TGTGCCAGCATGGAGGTTCGGGACTTATACTACGAGCAGTACGTC.

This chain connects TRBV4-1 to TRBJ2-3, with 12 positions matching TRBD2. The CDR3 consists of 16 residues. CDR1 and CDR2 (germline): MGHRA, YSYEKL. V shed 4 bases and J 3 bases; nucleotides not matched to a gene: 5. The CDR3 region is CASSLRTSGVTDTQYF. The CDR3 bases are TGCGCCAGCAGCCTCAGGACTAGCGGGGTAACAGATACGCAGTATTTT.

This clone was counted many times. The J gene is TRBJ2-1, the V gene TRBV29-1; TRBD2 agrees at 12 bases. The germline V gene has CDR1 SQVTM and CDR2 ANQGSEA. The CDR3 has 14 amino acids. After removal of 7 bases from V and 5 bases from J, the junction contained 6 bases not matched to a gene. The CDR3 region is CSAKLAGGHNEQFF. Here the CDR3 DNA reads TGCAGCGCAAAACTAGCGGGGGGCCACAATGAGCAGTTCTTC.

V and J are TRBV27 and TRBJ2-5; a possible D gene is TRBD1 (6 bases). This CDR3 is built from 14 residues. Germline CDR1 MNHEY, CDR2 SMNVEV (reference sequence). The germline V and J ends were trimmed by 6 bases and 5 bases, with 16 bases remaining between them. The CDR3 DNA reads TGTGCCAGCAGACGCCAGGGGCGAGGGGAGACCCAGTACTTC. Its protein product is CASRRQGRGETQYF.

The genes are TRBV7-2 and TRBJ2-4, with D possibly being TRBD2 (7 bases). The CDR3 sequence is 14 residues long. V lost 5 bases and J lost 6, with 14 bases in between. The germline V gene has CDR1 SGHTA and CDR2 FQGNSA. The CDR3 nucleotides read TGTGCCAGCAGCGCCTCGGGGGGCCTAAACATTCAGTACTTC. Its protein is CASSASGGLNIQYF.

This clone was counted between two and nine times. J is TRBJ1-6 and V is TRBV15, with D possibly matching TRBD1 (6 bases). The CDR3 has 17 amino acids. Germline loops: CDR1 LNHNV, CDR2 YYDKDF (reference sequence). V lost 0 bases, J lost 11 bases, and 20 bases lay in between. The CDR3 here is CATSRDGYRGRQAPLHF. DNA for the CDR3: TGTGCCACCAGCAGAGATGGCTACAGAGGACGACAGGCACCCCTCCACTTT.

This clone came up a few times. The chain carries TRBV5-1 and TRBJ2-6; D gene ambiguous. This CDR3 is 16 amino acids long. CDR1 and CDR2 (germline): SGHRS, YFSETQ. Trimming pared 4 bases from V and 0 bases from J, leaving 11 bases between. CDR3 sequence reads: CASSLGPISGANVLTF. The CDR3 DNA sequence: TGCGCCAGCAGCCTAGGACCGATCTCTGGGGCCAACGTCCTGACTTTC.

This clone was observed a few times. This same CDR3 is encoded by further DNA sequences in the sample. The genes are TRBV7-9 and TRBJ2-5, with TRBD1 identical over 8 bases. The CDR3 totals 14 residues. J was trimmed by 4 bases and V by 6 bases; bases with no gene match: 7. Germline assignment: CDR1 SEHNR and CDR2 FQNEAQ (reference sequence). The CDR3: CASSPTGGRETQYF. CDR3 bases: TGTGCCAGCAGTCCTACAGGGGGAAGAGAGACCCAGTACTTC.

The CDR3 reads CSAEDWAGEKLFF. CDR3 DNA sequence: TGCAGCGCAGAGGACTGGGCCGGGGAAAAACTGTTTTTT. V and J are TRBV29-1 and TRBJ1-4; D ambiguous. The length of the CDR3 is 13 residues. CDR1 is SQVTM and CDR2 is ANQGSEA in the germline V gene. Trimming shortened V by 7 bases and J by 8 bases, and 17 bases separated the two germline ends.

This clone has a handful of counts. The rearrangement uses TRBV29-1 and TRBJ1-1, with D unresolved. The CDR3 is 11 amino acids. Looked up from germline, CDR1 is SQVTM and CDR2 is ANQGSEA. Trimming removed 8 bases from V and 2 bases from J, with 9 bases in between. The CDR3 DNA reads TGCAGCACCCGACGCAACACTGAAGCTTTCTTT. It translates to CSTRRNTEAFF.

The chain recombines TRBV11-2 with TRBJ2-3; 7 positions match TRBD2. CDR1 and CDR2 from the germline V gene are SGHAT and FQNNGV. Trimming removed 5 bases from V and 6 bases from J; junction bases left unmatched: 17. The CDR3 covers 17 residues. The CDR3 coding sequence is TGTGCCAGCAGCCGCATCCCGGGGAGGGCCCATAGGGATACGCAGTATTTT. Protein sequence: CASSRIPGRAHRDTQYF.

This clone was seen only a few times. In DNA, the CDR3 is TGCGCCAGCAGCTCAGGACTAGCGGGAGCCTCCTACAATGAGCAGTTCTTC. Translation gives CASSSGLAGASYNEQFF. The genes are TRBV5-1 and TRBJ2-1; 13 bases line up with TRBD2. CDR1 is SGHRS, CDR2 YFSETQ, per germline. This CDR3 is 17 amino acids long. V gave up 3 bases and J gave up 0 bases; unmatched junction bases: 3. Full variable domain (outside the CDR3, taken from reference TRBV5-1 and TRBJ2-1): KAGVTQTPRYLIKTRGQQVTLSCSPISGHRSVSWYQQTPGQGLQFLFEYFSETQRNKGNFPGRFSGRQFSNSRSEMNVSTLELGDSALYLCASSSGLAGASYNEQFFGPGTRLTVL.

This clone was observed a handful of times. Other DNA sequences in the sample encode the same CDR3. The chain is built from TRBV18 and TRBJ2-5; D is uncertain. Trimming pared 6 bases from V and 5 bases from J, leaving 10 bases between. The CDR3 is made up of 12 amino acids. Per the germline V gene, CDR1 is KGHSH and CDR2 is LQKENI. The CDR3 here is CASSPRLETQYF. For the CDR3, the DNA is TGTGCCAGCTCCCCCCGGCTGGAGACCCAGTACTTC.

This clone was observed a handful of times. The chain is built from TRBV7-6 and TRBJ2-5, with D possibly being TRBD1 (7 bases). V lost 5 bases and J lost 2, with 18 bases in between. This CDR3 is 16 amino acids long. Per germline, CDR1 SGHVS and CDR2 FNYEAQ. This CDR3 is CASSPGGGTVQETQYF. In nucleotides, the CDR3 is TGTGCCAGCAGCCCCGGAGGAGGGACAGTTCAAGAGACCCAGTACTTC.

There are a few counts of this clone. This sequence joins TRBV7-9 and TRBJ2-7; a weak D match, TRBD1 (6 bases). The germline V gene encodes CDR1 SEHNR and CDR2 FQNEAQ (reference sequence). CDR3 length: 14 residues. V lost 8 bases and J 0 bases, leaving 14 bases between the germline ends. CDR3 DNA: TGTGCCAGCGCTGGGGGCAGCAGCTCCTACGAGCAGTACTTC. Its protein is CASAGGSSSYEQYF. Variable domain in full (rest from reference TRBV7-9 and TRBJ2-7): DTGVSQNPRHKITKRGQNVTFRCDPISEHNRLYWYRQTLGQGPEFLTYFQNEAQLEKSRLLSDRFSAERPKGSFSTLEIQRTEQGDSAMYLCASAGGSSSYEQYFGPGTRLTVT.

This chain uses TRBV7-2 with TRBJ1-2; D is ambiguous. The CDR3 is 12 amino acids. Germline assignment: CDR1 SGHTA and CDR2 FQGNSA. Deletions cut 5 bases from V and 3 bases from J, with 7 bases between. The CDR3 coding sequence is TGTGCCAGCAGCCAACAGCACTATGGCTACACCTTC. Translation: CASSQQHYGYTF.

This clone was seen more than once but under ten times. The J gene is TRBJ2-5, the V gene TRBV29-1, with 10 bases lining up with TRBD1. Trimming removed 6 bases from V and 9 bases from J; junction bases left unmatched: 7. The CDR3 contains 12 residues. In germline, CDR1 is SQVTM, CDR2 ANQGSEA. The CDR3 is CSVVGQGKPQYF. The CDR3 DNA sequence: TGCAGCGTGGTGGGACAGGGGAAGCCCCAGTACTTC.

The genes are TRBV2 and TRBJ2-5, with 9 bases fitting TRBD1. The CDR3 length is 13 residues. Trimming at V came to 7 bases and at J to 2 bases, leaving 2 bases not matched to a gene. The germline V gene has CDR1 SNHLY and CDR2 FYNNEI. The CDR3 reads CASTGTGQETQYF. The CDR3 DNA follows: TGTGCCAGCACCGGGACAGGGCAAGAGACCCAGTACTTC.

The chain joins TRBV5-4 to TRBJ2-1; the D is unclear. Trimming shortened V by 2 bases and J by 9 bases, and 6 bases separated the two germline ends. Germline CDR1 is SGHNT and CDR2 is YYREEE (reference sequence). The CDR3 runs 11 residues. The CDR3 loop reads CASSFSTEQFF. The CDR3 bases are TGTGCCAGCAGCTTCAGTACTGAGCAGTTCTTC.